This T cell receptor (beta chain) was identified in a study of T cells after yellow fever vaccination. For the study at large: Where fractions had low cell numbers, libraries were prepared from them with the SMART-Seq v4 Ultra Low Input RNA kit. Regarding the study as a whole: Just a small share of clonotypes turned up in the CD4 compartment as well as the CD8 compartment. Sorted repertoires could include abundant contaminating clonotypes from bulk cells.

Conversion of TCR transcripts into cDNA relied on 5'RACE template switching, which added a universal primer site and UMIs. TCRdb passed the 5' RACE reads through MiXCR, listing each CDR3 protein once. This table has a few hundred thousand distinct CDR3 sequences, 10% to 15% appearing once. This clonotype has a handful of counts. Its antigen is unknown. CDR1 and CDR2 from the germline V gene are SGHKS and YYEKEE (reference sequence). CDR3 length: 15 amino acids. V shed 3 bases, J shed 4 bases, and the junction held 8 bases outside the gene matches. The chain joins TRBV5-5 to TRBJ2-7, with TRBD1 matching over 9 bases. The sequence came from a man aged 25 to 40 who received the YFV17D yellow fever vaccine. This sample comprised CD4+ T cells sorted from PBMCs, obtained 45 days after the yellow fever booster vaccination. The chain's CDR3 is CASSSAPGQGYEQYF. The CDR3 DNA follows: TGTGCCAGCAGCTCGGCCCCGGGACAGGGATACGAGCAGTACTTC. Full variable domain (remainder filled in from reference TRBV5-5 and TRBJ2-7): DAGVTQSPTHLIKTRGQQVTLRCSPISGHKSVSWYQQVLGQGPQFIFQYYEKEERGRGNFPDRFSARQFPNYSSELNVNALLLGDSALYLCASSSAPGQGYEQYFGPGTRLTVT.